The 13 T cell receptor beta chains below come from one sample, sequenced in a study of T cells in Graves' hyperthyroidism and ophthalmopathy. From RNA transcripts, TCR beta CDR3 regions were amplified. Carried out on the TCR CDR3, a first-round RT-PCR used the HTBI primer set. One entry per CDR3 protein, called by TCRdb with MiXCR from the multiplex PCR reads. The sample records over 700,000 distinct CDR3 sequences, 38% being singletons. The sample comprised blood. The source is a man aged 18 to 29 with Graves' hyperthyroidism.

The chain has TRBV7-2 and TRBJ1-4; the D is unclear. CDR1 is SGHTA and CDR2 is FQGNSA in the germline V gene. There are 15 residues in the CDR3. V lost 2 bases, J lost 4 bases, and 11 bases lay in between. The CDR3 DNA reads TGTGCCAGCAGCTTAAGGATTGGGGTTAATGAAAAACTGTTTTTT. This encodes CASSLRIGVNEKLFF.

This clonotype was seen a few times. A much larger clone differs by one base, so this may be a read error. The rearrangement links TRBV7-2 to TRBJ2-2, with 8 bases lining up with TRBD2. V trimming: 5 bases; J trimming: 3 bases; junction bases outside the gene matches: 8. In germline, CDR1 is SGHTA, CDR2 FQGNSA. This CDR3 spans 16 amino acids. The CDR3 DNA is TGTGCCAGCAGCCCCTTGACTAGCGCCGACACCGGGGAGCTGTTTTTT. It encodes CASSPLTSADTGELFF.

The gene calls are TRBV29-1 and TRBJ1-6; TRBD1 is a possible D gene (5 bases). Per germline, CDR1 SQVTM and CDR2 ANQGSEA. CDR3 length: 13 residues. The V gene lost 3 bases and the J gene lost 8 bases, with 11 bases spanning the gap. CDR3 residues: CSVDTGTYSPLHF. In DNA form, the CDR3 reads TGCAGCGTTGACACCGGGACTTATTCACCCCTCCACTTT. The full variable domain, rest sourced from reference TRBV29-1 and TRBJ1-6, is SAVISQKPSRDICQRGTSLTIQCQVDSQVTMMFWYRQQPGQSLTLIATANQGSEATYESGFVIDKFPISRPNLTFSTLTVSNMSPEDSSIYLCSVDTGTYSPLHFGNGTRLTVT.

The sample holds a few counts of this clonotype. The chain is built from TRBV2 and TRBJ2-7, with 9 nucleotides matching TRBD1. With 7 bases clipped from V and 7 bases from J, the junction kept 17 bases outside the gene matches. The CDR3 totals 16 residues. Per the germline V gene, CDR1 is SNHLY and CDR2 is FYNNEI. DNA of the CDR3: TGTGCCAGCAACTACTATGGGACAGGGTCATGGGAAGAGCAGTACTTC. It is translated as CASNYYGTGSWEEQYF.

In its sample, this clonotype was seen many times. The DNA for the CDR3 is TGTGCCAGCAGTGAGCCCGGACAGGGGAACACTGAAGCTTTCTTT. Amino acids: CASSEPGQGNTEAFF. V is TRBV2 and J is TRBJ1-1, with 8 bases identical to TRBD1. The junction had 4 bases not matched to a gene; V was cut back by 3 bases and J by 1 base. The CDR3 has 15 amino acids. The V gene's germline CDR1 is SNHLY and CDR2 FYNNEI.

This clonotype was observed at least ten times. The rearrangement uses TRBV6-5 and TRBJ2-6; D unclear. V was clipped by 6 bases and J by 4 bases, with 10 bases between them. Germline values: CDR1 MNHEY, CDR2 SVGAGI. The CDR3 consists of 14 residues. In DNA, the CDR3 is TGTGCCAGCAGCCACGTACCAGGGGCCAACGTCCTGACTTTC. It yields the protein CASSHVPGANVLTF.

This clonotype was seen a few times. Germline is not matched at one junction end, which may reflect a read error. The DNA for the CDR3 is TGCAGCGTTCTCCGGACTAGCAGGGAGCAGTTTTTT. As protein: CSVLRTSREQFF. V and J are TRBV29-1 and TRBJ2-2; TRBD2 matches at 8 bases. This CDR3 region has 12 residues. Germline V CDR1 and CDR2: SQVTM, ANQGSEA.

This clonotype was picked up many times. V gene TRBV2 combines with J gene TRBJ1-6, with 8 bases that match TRBD1. Trimming cost V 8 bases and J 9 bases; bases outside gene matches: 9. This CDR3 contains 14 residues. Germline V lookup: CDR1 SNHLY, CDR2 FYNNEI. CDR3 nucleotide sequence: TGTGCCAGCGGAGTTGGACAGGGCCGTTCACCCCTCCACTTT. Translating it yields CASGVGQGRSPLHF.

This chain uses TRBV20-1 with TRBJ2-7, with TRBD1 as a possible D gene (6 bases). The CDR3 totals 15 residues. V was trimmed by 6 bases and J by 1 base, leaving 19 bases between them. Germline V lookup: CDR1 DFQATT, CDR2 SNEGSKA (reference sequence). CDR3 residues: CSAIRSDSGSYEQYF. The DNA for the CDR3 is TGCAGTGCCATCAGATCGGACAGCGGATCCTACGAGCAGTACTTC.

J is TRBJ2-2 and V is TRBV7-2; 7 bases match TRBD2. Germline V lookup: CDR1 SGHTA, CDR2 FQGNSA. V lost 5 bases and J lost 4; bases outside the gene matches: 13. CDR3 length: 17 amino acids. This chain's CDR3 is CASSIHEGRAATGELFF. DNA for the CDR3: TGTGCCAGCAGCATCCATGAGGGGAGGGCGGCCACCGGGGAGCTGTTTTTT.

This chain links TRBV7-2 with TRBJ1-6; perhaps TRBD1 as D (5 bases). Trimming removed 5 bases from V and 7 bases from J, with 15 bases in between. This CDR3 has 15 amino acids. Germline CDR1 SGHTA, CDR2 FQGNSA. The DNA of the CDR3 is TGTGCCAGCAGCGCGTCGGGACCGGTGAATTCACCCCTCCACTTT. It is translated as CASSASGPVNSPLHF.

This clonotype was seen repeatedly, ten times or more. The V gene is TRBV12-3 or TRBV12-4, the J gene TRBJ1-2, with a possible D match to TRBD1 (6 bases). With 7 bases removed from V and 5 bases from J, the gap between germline ends came to 17 bases. The CDR3 contains 14 residues. CDR3 in DNA: TGTGCCAGCACCTTACAGGGTGACGCTTATGGCTACACCTTC. It translates to CASTLQGDAYGYTF.

This CDR3 is CASSLGTVYSNQPQHF. The CDR3 DNA is TGTGCCAGCAGCCTTGGGACAGTTTATAGCAATCAGCCCCAGCATTTT. The chain employs TRBV7-4 and TRBJ1-5; 7 bases map to TRBD1. In germline, CDR1 is SGHVT, CDR2 SQSDAQ. The CDR3 contains 16 residues. With 5 bases clipped from V and 0 bases from J, the junction kept 7 bases outside the gene matches. The full variable domain, its missing parts supplied by reference TRBV7-4 and TRBJ1-5, is GAGVSQSPRYKVAKRGRDVALRCDSISGHVTLYWYRQTLGQGSEVLTYSQSDAQRDKSGRPSGRFSAERPERSVSTLKIQRTEQGDSAVYLCASSLGTVYSNQPQHFGDGTRLSIL.